These 20 T cell receptor beta chains came from one sample sequenced in a study of cytomegalovirus exposure and HLA in healthy donors. 13 Jbeta primers and 60 Vbeta primers were used for the PCR. The table came from immunoSEQ multiplex PCR; TCRdb's copy has only in-frame clones and leaves some out. The sample lists approximately 140,000 clones; roughly 80% were seen once. Material for sequencing was PBMCs. The receptors derive from a man between 18 and 35 years old in good health and CMV-seronegative.

The chain links TRBV30 to TRBJ1-6, with 7 bases matching TRBD1. The CDR3 has 15 residues. J lost 6 bases, V lost 4 bases, and 9 bases had no gene match. In germline, CDR1 is GTSNPN, CDR2 SVGIG (reference sequence). The CDR3 reads CAWNDQHRGNSPLHF. The CDR3 DNA reads as TGTGCCTGGAATGACCAACACAGGGGTAATTCACCCCTCCACTTT.

The chain combines TRBV9 with TRBJ2-6, with D perhaps matching TRBD2 (7 bases). The V gene lost 4 bases and the J gene lost 1 base, with 18 bases spanning the gap. Germline CDR1 is SGDLS and CDR2 is YYNGEE. The CDR3 runs 18 residues. CDR3 sequence (DNA): TGTGCCAGCAGCTTCCCGAGGGGGGGATTGTCTGGGGCCAACGTCCTGACTTTC. It translates to CASSFPRGGLSGANVLTF.

The genes are TRBV5-1 and TRBJ1-1, with 9 bases identical to TRBD1. Trimming cost V 0 bases and J 7 bases; bases outside gene matches: 4. The CDR3 totals 14 residues. Per germline, CDR1 SGHRS and CDR2 YFSETQ. The CDR3 protein is CASSLGGQGLEAFF. The CDR3 bases are TGCGCCAGCAGCTTGGGGGGACAGGGACTTGAAGCTTTCTTT.

In nucleotides, the CDR3 is TGTGCCAGCAGCCCCCCGGGCGGGACCTATTACGAGCAGTACTTC. Its translation is CASSPPGGTYYEQYF. The rearrangement joins TRBV25-1 to TRBJ2-7; D is perhaps TRBD2 (6 bases). Trimming took off 6 bases at V and 4 bases at J, with 19 bases between the two ends. The CDR3 runs 15 residues. CDR1 and CDR2 (germline): MGHDK, SYGVNS.

The CDR3 protein is CASSLTDNSPLHF. In nucleotides, the CDR3 is TGCGCCAGCAGCCTAACGGATAATTCACCCCTCCACTTT. This chain links TRBV4-3 with TRBJ1-6; no definite D call. Trimming stripped 4 bases from V and 5 bases from J, with 6 bases between. This CDR3 region has 13 residues. Germline V lookup: CDR1 LGHNA, CDR2 YSLEER.

This chain connects TRBV4-1 to TRBJ2-1; D may be TRBD1 (5 bases). Germline V gene data show CDR1 as MGHRA and CDR2 as YSYEKL. V dropped 1 base and J dropped 7 bases, with 11 bases sitting between them. The CDR3 is 14 amino acids. The CDR3 nucleotides are TGCGCCAGCAGCCAAGGAAATTACAGGAATGAGCAGTTCTTC. This translates into CASSQGNYRNEQFF.

This clone was counted once. V gene TRBV29-1 combines with J gene TRBJ2-1; TRBD1 agrees at 10 bases. Unmatched junction bases numbered 8, after V lost 5 bases and J lost 7 bases. Germline V gene data show CDR1 as SQVTM and CDR2 as ANQGSEA. CDR3 length equals 14 residues. In DNA form, the CDR3 reads TGCAGCGTTTTGACAGGGGGCGGTGCGAATGAGCAGTTCTTC. Its translation is CSVLTGGGANEQFF.

The chain uses TRBV11-1 and TRBJ2-5; TRBD1 matches 11 bases. The V and J ends lost 0 bases and 0 bases, in that order; junction bases with no gene match: 3. Per germline, CDR1 SGHAT and CDR2 FQDESV (reference sequence). The CDR3 sequence is 17 residues long. For the CDR3, the DNA is TGTGCCAGCAGCTTAGCAAGGGGACAGGGGGACCAAGAGACCCAGTACTTC. This encodes CASSLARGQGDQETQYF. Supplemented by reference TRBV11-1 and TRBJ2-5, the full variable domain reads EAEVAQSPRYKITEKSQAVAFWCDPISGHATLYWYRQILGQGPELLVQFQDESVVDDSQLPKDRFSAERLKGVDSTLKIQPAELGDSAMYLCASSLARGQGDQETQYFGPGTRLLVL.

The chain links TRBV4-1 to TRBJ2-7; 7 bases align to TRBD1. The V gene's germline CDR1 is MGHRA and CDR2 YSYEKL. The CDR3 length is 14 residues. With 1 base clipped from V and 3 bases from J, the junction kept 3 bases outside the gene matches. The CDR3, as DNA: TGCGCCAGCAGCCAAGCCGACAGGGTCTACGAGCAGTACTTC. Encoded protein: CASSQADRVYEQYF.

V gene TRBV27 combines with J gene TRBJ2-7; the match to TRBD1 covers 9 bases. Trimming removed 7 bases from V and 0 bases from J; junction bases left unmatched: 4. The CDR3 has 14 residues. The germline gives CDR1 MNHEY, CDR2 SMNVEV (reference sequence). CDR3 sequence reads: CASKGTGTSYEQYF. CDR3 DNA sequence: TGTGCCAGCAAAGGGACAGGGACCTCCTACGAGCAGTACTTC.

The chain is built from TRBV25-1 and TRBJ2-6; tentatively, D is TRBD1 (7 bases). Looked up from germline, CDR1 is MGHDK and CDR2 is SYGVNS. V gave up 4 bases and J gave up 0 bases, with 10 bases separating them. This CDR3 has 16 residues. This CDR3 reads CASSGGTASGANVLTF. CDR3 DNA sequence: TGTGCCAGCAGTGGCGGGACAGCCTCTGGGGCCAACGTCCTGACTTTC.

V usage is TRBV2 and J usage is TRBJ2-5; TRBD2 matches 8 bases. CDR1 is SNHLY and CDR2 is FYNNEI in the germline V gene. Losses at the gene ends were 6 bases for V and 2 bases for J; bases not matched to a gene: 11. The CDR3 has 16 amino acids. The CDR3 spells CASSPGGGDRQETQYF. In nucleotides, the CDR3 is TGTGCCAGCAGCCCGGGGGGGGGAGACAGGCAAGAGACCCAGTACTTC.

Of note for this clone: One end of the junction is discordant with germline, which a read error may explain. Other DNA sequences within the sample encode an identical CDR3. The chain uses TRBV4-3 and TRBJ2-2, with 10 bases fitting TRBD1. CDR3 length: 18 amino acids. CDR1 and CDR2 (germline): LGHNA, YSLEER. CDR3 sequence (DNA): TGCGCCAGTAGCCAAGATCCCGGGACAGGGGTGGACACCGGGGAGCTGTTTTTT. This gives the protein CASSQDPGTGVDTGELFF.

The genes are TRBV7-3 and TRBJ2-1; TRBD2 agrees at 10 bases. CDR3 size: 15 residues. The ends lost 5 bases at V and 10 bases at J; junction bases unmatched: 11. Per germline, CDR1 SGHTA and CDR2 FQGTGA. The CDR3 reads CASSKTSGGAVEQFF. The CDR3 coding sequence is TGTGCCAGCAGCAAGACGAGCGGGGGGGCAGTAGAGCAGTTCTTC.

This clone was detected only a few times. The chain uses TRBV4-3 and TRBJ1-1; TRBD1 matches 7 bases. V shed 3 bases, J shed 6 bases, and the junction held 13 bases outside the gene matches. The CDR3 has 16 residues. Germline CDR1 is LGHNA and CDR2 is YSLEER. The CDR3 here is CASSQGEDRLLAEAFF. The CDR3 coding sequence is TGCGCCAGCAGCCAGGGGGAGGACAGGTTATTAGCTGAAGCTTTCTTT.

This chain links TRBV5-6 with TRBJ1-6, with TRBD1 matching over 7 bases. Trimming removed 1 base from V and 7 bases from J; junction bases left unmatched: 2. Germline V lookup: CDR1 SGHDT, CDR2 YYEEEE. CDR3 length equals 14 residues. Written as DNA, the CDR3 is TGTGCCAGCAGCTTGAGGGACAGAAATTCACCCCTCCACTTT. It is translated as CASSLRDRNSPLHF.

The J gene is TRBJ2-5, the V gene TRBV2, with a possible D match to TRBD1 (7 bases). This CDR3 has 17 amino acids. CDR1 SNHLY and CDR2 FYNNEI come from the germline V gene. Trimming stripped 6 bases from V and 2 bases from J, with 22 bases between. CDR3 sequence (DNA): TGTGCCAGCAGCCTCCATCGGCGGGACAGACTTCAAGAGACCCAGTACTTC. This translates into CASSLHRRDRLQETQYF.

J is TRBJ2-1 and V is TRBV4-1; D might be TRBD1 (6 bases). The CDR3 consists of 15 residues. Germline CDR1 MGHRA, CDR2 YSYEKL. Trimming shortened V by 3 bases and J by 2 bases, and 11 bases separated the two germline ends. CDR3 bases: TGCGCCAGCAGCCAGATTAGGGGGACCTACAATGAGCAGTTCTTC. Amino acid sequence: CASSQIRGTYNEQFF.

V gene TRBV21-1 combines with J gene TRBJ1-2; the D segment call TRBD1 is taken from the table without a DNA check. TRBV21-1 is noted as a pseudogene. The CDR3 length is 16 residues. As DNA, the CDR3 is TGTGCCAGCAGTTTTAGGGGGGACAGGGTAACAGGTGGCTACACCTTC. Protein product: CASSFRGDRVTGGYTF.

The J gene is TRBJ1-2, the V gene TRBV9; D ambiguous. The germline gives CDR1 SGDLS, CDR2 YYNGEE. V was trimmed by 3 bases and J by 10 bases, leaving 13 bases between them. This CDR3 region has 12 residues. CDR3 amino acids: CASSGRLNNYTF. The CDR3 nucleotides are TGTGCCAGCAGCGGGAGGCTTAACAACTACACCTTC.